The TCR beta chain under discussion was sequenced for a study of blood T cell repertoires in COVID-19. As for the study in general: Sites in the United States, Italy and Spain provided acute and convalescent COVID-19 samples. PBMCs, B-cell-depleted T cells, or T cells were the source of the cDNA or gDNA that made up the material.

As handled by the study authors: Counts of nucleated cells, estimated from reference gene primer amplification, were obtained. Profiling relied on immunoSEQ multiplex PCR, and the TCRdb table lists in-frame clones only, not all of them. D and trimming come from the DNA, and the V and J calls and clone size come from that table. The sample has 150,000 to 160,000 clones, about four fifths seen once. The V gene's germline CDR1 is LNHNV and CDR2 YYDKDF (reference sequence). The ends were cut back, 0 bases at V and 0 bases at J, with 12 bases in the middle. The CDR3 loop spans 17 amino acids. The chain is built from TRBV15 and TRBJ1-3; tentatively, D is TRBD1 (5 bases). The sequence derives from a woman aged 55-70 years with acute or convalescent COVID-19. Sequencing was done on a sample of peripheral blood. For the CDR3, the DNA is TGTGCCACCAGCAGAGATAGGATGGGGGGCTCTGGAAACACCATATATTTT. It codes for CATSRDRMGGSGNTIYF.